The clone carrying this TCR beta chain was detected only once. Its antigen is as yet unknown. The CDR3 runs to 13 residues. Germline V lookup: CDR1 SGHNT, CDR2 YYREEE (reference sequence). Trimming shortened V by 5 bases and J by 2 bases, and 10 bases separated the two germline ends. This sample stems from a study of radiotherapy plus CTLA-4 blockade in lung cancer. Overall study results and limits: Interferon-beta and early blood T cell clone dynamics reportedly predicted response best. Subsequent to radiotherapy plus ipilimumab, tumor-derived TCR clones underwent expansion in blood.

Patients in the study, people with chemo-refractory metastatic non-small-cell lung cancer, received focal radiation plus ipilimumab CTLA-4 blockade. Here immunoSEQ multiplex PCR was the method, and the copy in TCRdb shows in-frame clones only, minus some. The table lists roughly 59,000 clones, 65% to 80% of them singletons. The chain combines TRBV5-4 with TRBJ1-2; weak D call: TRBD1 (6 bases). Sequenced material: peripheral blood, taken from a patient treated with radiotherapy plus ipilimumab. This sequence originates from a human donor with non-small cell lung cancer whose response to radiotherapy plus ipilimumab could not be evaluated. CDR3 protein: CASSYDRNYGYTF. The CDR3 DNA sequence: TGTGCCAGCAGTTATGACAGGAACTATGGCTACACCTTC.